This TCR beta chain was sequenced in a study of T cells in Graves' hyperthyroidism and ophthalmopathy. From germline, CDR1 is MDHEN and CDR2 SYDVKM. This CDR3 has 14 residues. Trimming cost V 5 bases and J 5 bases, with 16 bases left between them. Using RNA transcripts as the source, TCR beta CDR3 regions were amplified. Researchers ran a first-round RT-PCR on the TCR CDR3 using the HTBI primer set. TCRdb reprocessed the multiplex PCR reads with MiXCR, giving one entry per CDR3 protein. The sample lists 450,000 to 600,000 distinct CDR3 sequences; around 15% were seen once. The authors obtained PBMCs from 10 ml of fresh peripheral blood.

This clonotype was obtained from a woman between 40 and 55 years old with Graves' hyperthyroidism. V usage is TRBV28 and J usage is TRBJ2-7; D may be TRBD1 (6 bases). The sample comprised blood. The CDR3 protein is CASSRTGYEHEQYF. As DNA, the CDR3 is TGTGCCAGCAGTCGCACAGGGTACGAGCACGAGCAGTACTTC. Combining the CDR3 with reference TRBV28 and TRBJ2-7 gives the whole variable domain DVKVTQSSRYLVKRTGEKVFLECVQDMDHENMFWYRQDPGLGLRLIYFSYDVKMKEKGDIPEGYSVSREKKERFSLILESASTNQTSMYLCASSRTGYEHEQYFGPGTRLTVT.